This T cell receptor beta chain came from a study of lymphopenia after photon versus proton radiotherapy. Study-level points and caveats: Relative stability marked proton patients; photon patients lost diversity and naive cells. Post-nadir TCR diversity decline inversely tracked overall survival among those who died. Survival link was tested only in deceased patients; proton benefit remains a possibility. After the lymphocyte nadir, photon-treated repertoires showed oligoclonal expansion, especially of CD8+ Temra cells.

This CDR3 is built from 14 residues. V lost 5 bases and J lost 8, with 16 bases in between. Germline CDR1 is SGHVS and CDR2 is FNYEAQ. TCRdb's table, derived via immunoSEQ multiplex PCR, lists solely in-frame clones and lacks some. The profile shows 15,000 to 20,000 clones, around 83% of them singletons. Turning to this clone: Its antigen is undetermined.

The sequence was collected from a man between 65 and 85 years old with pancreatic cancer. The V gene is TRBV7-6, the J gene TRBJ2-1; D may be TRBD2 (5 bases). Source: peripheral blood, taken from a patient treated with proton-based radiotherapy. The DNA of the CDR3 is TGTGCCAGCAGCCCCCCTCGAGGGCGGGATGAGCAGTTCTTC. Its translation is CASSPPRGRDEQFF.